This TCR beta chain appears in the sequencing data of a study of PD-1 and CTLA-4 blockade in melanoma. From germline, CDR1 is LNHDA and CDR2 SQIVND (reference sequence). The V and J ends lost 5 bases and 5 bases, in that order; junction bases with no gene match: 9. This CDR3 region has 16 residues. This clone was counted once. Repertoires were generated with immunoSEQ multiplex PCR, while TCRdb's copy carries only in-frame clones and drops some. The data show approximately 33,000 clones, less than 95% seen once. This rearrangement joins TRBV19 to TRBJ2-3, with 11 bases aligning to TRBD2. The sample was CD8+ T cells from peripheral blood, taken from a patient given anti-PD-1 treatment. The source of this sequence is a human donor with melanoma. CDR3 bases: TGTGCCAGTAGTGTGGGACTAGCGGAGAGGGGAGATACGCAGTATTTT. Its translation is CASSVGLAERGDTQYF.